Below are 5 T cell receptor beta chains sequenced from a single sample in a study of blood T cells in healthy people across ages. Next came a second PCR, run for about 7 to 12 cycles, which used a sample-barcoded 5' primer along with a J-beta primer mix. TCRdb recomputed calls from the 5' RACE reads with MiXCR, one row per CDR3 protein. The profile shows about 1.8 million distinct CDR3 sequences, roughly 49% of them singletons. The specimen was blood. The receptors were gathered from a middle-aged woman in good health.

This clonotype was detected a few times. The rearrangement joins TRBV7-2 to TRBJ2-3; 8 bases line up with TRBD2. V dropped 5 bases and J dropped 2; count of bases not matched to a gene: 3. CDR1 is SGHTA and CDR2 is FQGNSA in the germline V gene. The CDR3 contains 14 residues. CDR3 in amino acids: CASSRLAFTDTQYF. Here the CDR3 DNA reads TGTGCCAGCAGCCGACTAGCGTTCACAGATACGCAGTATTTT.

V is TRBV4-3 and J is TRBJ2-3; D gene uncertain. Germline values: CDR1 LGHNA, CDR2 YSLEER. This CDR3 comprises 17 residues. Deletions cut 1 base from V and 2 bases from J, with 16 bases between. The CDR3 nucleotides are TGCGCCAGCAGCCAAGCGGTGGGCTCCCACATCACAGATACGCAGTATTTT. Its translation: CASSQAVGSHITDTQYF.

This clonotype was found a few times. The CDR3 sequence is CSARDLAGGLDEQFF. The CDR3 DNA reads TGCAGTGCTAGAGATCTTGCGGGGGGCCTGGATGAGCAGTTCTTC. The V call is TRBV20-1, the J call TRBJ2-1; 8 bases are a match to TRBD2. The V and J ends lost 0 bases and 8 bases, in that order; junction bases with no gene match: 9. The CDR3 sequence is 15 residues long. Germline CDR1 and CDR2: DFQATT and SNEGSKA (reference sequence).

The rearrangement uses TRBV21-1 and TRBJ2-3; TRBD1 is the table's D call and was not checked against the DNA. TRBV21-1 is termed a pseudogene. This CDR3 contains 14 residues. The chain's CDR3 is CASSTAGGSNTQYF. The DNA for the CDR3 is TGTGCCAGCAGCACAGCGGGGGGCTCGAATACGCAGTATTTT.

This rearrangement joins TRBV28 to TRBJ1-5, with TRBD1 as a possible D gene (5 bases). V was pared by 6 bases and J by 6 bases, with 24 bases between. This CDR3 is built from 17 residues. Germline V gene lookup returns CDR1 MDHEN and CDR2 SYDVKM. The CDR3 reads CASSLMWGRAISQPQHF. The CDR3 DNA reads TGTGCCAGCAGCCTCATGTGGGGCAGGGCTATTAGTCAGCCCCAGCATTTT.